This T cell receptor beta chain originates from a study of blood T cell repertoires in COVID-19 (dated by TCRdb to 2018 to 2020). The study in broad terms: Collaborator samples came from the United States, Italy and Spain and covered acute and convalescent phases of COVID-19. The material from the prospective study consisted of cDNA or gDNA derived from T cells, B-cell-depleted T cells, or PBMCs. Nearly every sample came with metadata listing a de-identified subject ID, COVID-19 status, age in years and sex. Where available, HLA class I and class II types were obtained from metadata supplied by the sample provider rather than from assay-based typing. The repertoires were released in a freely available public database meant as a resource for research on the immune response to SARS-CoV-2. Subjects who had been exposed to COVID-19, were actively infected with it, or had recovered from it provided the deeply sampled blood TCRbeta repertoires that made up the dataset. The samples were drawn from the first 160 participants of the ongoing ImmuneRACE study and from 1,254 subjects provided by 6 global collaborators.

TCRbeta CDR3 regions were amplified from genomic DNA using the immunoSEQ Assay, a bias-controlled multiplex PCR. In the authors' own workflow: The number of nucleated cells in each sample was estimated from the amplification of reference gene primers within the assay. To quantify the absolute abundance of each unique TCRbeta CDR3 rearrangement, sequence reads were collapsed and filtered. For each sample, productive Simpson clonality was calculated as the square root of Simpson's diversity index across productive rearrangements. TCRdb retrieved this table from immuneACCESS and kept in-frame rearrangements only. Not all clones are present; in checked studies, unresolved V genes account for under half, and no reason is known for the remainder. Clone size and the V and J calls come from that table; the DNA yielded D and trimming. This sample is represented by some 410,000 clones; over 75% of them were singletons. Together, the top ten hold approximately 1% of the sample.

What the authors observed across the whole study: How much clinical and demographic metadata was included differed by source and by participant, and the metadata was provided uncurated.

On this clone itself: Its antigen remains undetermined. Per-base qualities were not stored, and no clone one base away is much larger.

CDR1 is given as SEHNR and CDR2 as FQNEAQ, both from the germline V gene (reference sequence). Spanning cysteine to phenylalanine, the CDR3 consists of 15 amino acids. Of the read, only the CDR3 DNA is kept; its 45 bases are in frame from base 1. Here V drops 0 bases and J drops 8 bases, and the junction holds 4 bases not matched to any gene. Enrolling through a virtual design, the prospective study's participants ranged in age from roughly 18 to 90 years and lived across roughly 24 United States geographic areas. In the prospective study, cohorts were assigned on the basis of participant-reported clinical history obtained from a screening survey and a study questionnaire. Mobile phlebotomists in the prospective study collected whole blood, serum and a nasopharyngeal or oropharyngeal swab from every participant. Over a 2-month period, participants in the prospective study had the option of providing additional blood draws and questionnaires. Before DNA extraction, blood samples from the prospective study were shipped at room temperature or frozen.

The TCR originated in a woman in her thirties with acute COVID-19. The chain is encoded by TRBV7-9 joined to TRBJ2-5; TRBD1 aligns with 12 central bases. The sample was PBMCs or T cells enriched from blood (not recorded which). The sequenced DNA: TGTGCCAGCAGCTTAGCCCCAGGGACAGGGGGCACCCAGTACTTC. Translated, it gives CASSLAPGTGGTQYF. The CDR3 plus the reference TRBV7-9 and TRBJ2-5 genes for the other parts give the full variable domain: DTGVSQNPRHKITKRGQNVTFRCDPISEHNRLYWYRQTLGQGPEFLTYFQNEAQLEKSRLLSDRFSAERPKGSFSTLEIQRTEQGDSAMYLCASSLAPGTGGTQYFGPGTRLLVL.